The 27 T cell receptor beta chains in this list originate from one sample, sequenced in a study of blood T cell repertoires in COVID-19. Measured with immunoSEQ multiplex PCR; TCRdb has only the in-frame clones, and not every one. The data hold a few hundred thousand clones, with almost 85% observed a single time. The sequenced material came from peripheral blood. The source of these receptors is a man aged 45-65 years with active or convalescent COVID-19.

The V call is TRBV14, the J call TRBJ2-7; D remains ambiguous. V was pared by 4 bases and J by 9 bases, with 13 bases between. The CDR3 extends over 12 amino acids. The germline gives CDR1 SGHDN, CDR2 FVKESK. CDR3 amino acids: CASSPSRARQYF. The CDR3 nucleotides read TGTGCCAGCAGCCCCTCAAGAGCGAGGCAGTACTTC.

This clone was recorded only once. V is TRBV6-5 and J is TRBJ1-2; D may be TRBD1 (6 bases). This CDR3 has 14 residues. The V end was cut by 5 bases, the J end by 2 bases, with 12 bases between. Germline V gene sequence: CDR1 MNHEY, CDR2 SVGAGI. CDR3 amino acids: CASSHQQGNYGYTF. The CDR3 coding sequence is TGTGCCAGCAGTCATCAACAGGGAAACTATGGCTACACCTTC.

This rearrangement joins TRBV9 to TRBJ1-1, with 10 bases matching TRBD1. Germline lookup yields CDR1 SGDLS and CDR2 YYNGEE. Trimming cost V 4 bases and J 9 bases; bases outside gene matches: 9. The CDR3 is 14 amino acids. CDR3 coding DNA: TGTGCCAGCAGCCGCGACAGGGGGCGCGGGAAAGCTTTCTTT. Protein: CASSRDRGRGKAFF.

V usage is TRBV19 and J usage is TRBJ1-2; 7 positions match TRBD1. Germline V lookup: CDR1 LNHDA, CDR2 SQIVND (reference sequence). CDR3 length: 13 amino acids. Trimming at V came to 6 bases and at J to 4 bases, leaving 5 bases not matched to a gene. Here the CDR3 reads CASRETGPYGYTF. As DNA, the CDR3 is TGTGCCAGTAGGGAGACAGGGCCCTATGGCTACACCTTC.

J is TRBJ1-4 and V is TRBV9; the D is unclear. Trimming removed 4 bases from V and 3 bases from J, with 16 bases in between. This CDR3 is built from 16 residues. Germline CDR1 is SGDLS and CDR2 is YYNGEE. Here the CDR3 DNA reads TGTGCCAGCAGCAAAAGCGGGGTGGGGTCTAATGAAAAACTGTTTTTT. Translated: CASSKSGVGSNEKLFF. Based on the CDR3 plus reference TRBV9 and TRBJ1-4, the full variable domain is DSGVTQTPKHLITATGQRVTLRCSPRSGDLSVYWYQQSLDQGLQFLIQYYNGEERAKGNILERFSAQQFPDLHSELNLSSLELGDSALYFCASSKSGVGSNEKLFFGSGTQLSVL.

The chain combines TRBV2 with TRBJ2-2; weak D call: TRBD2 (6 bases). Germline V CDR1 and CDR2: SNHLY, FYNNEI. This CDR3 has 13 residues. Trimming removed 8 bases at V and 6 bases at J, with 13 bases between. CDR3 amino acids: CASRLDGAGELFF. The CDR3 nucleotides are TGTGCCAGCCGACTAGACGGGGCCGGGGAGCTGTTTTTT. Drawing the rest from reference TRBV2 and TRBJ2-2, the complete variable domain is EPEVTQTPSHQVTQMGQEVILRCVPISNHLYFYWYRQILGQKVEFLVSFYNNEISEKSEIFDDQFSVERPDGSNFTLKIRSTKLEDSAMYFCASRLDGAGELFFGEGSRLTVL.

This clone is a singleton in its sample. The J gene is TRBJ2-1, the V gene TRBV7-3; TRBD2 matches 9 bases. Germline lookup yields CDR1 SGHTA and CDR2 FQGTGA. This CDR3 is 15 amino acids long. V shed 2 bases, J shed 6 bases, and the junction held 5 bases outside the gene matches. The CDR3 is CASSLASGKGNEQFF. CDR3 DNA: TGTGCCAGCAGCTTAGCTAGCGGGAAGGGCAATGAGCAGTTCTTC. The complete variable domain, with remaining parts taken from reference TRBV7-3 and TRBJ2-1, reads GAGVSQTPSNKVTEKGKYVELRCDPISGHTALYWYRQSLGQGPEFLIYFQGTGAADDSGLPNDRFFAVRPEGSVSTLKIQRTERGDSAVYLCASSLASGKGNEQFFGPGTRLTVL.

The chain couples TRBV15 to TRBJ2-7; TRBD2 matches at 13 bases. The ends lost 1 base at V and 2 bases at J; junction bases unmatched: 2. CDR1 is LNHNV and CDR2 is YYDKDF in the germline V gene (reference sequence). The CDR3 runs 16 residues. CDR3: CATSRAGTSGTYEQYF. The DNA of the CDR3 is TGTGCCACCAGCAGAGCCGGGACTAGCGGGACCTACGAGCAGTACTTC.

The chain combines TRBV5-1 with TRBJ2-3; TRBD2 agrees at 12 bases. The germline gives CDR1 SGHRS, CDR2 YFSETQ. Trimming at V came to 4 bases and at J to 4 bases, leaving 4 bases not matched to a gene. The CDR3 sequence is 15 residues long. The CDR3 region is CASSKRLAGADTQYF. CDR3 coding DNA: TGCGCCAGCAGCAAACGACTAGCGGGAGCAGATACGCAGTATTTT.

CDR3 region: CASSPRVAGNSPLHF. In nucleotides, the CDR3 is TGTGCCAGCAGCCCCAGAGTGGCGGGGAATTCACCCCTCCACTTT. The V and J genes are TRBV14 and TRBJ1-6; D gene ambiguous. Germline V gives CDR1 SGHDN, CDR2 FVKESK. The V end lost 4 bases, the J end lost 7 bases, and 14 bases lay between the germline ends. This CDR3 has 15 residues.

The genes are TRBV6-5 and TRBJ1-4, with a tentative D call TRBD1 (5 bases). The germline gives CDR1 MNHEY, CDR2 SVGAGI. V lost 4 bases and J lost 7, with 16 bases in between. This CDR3 is 15 amino acids long. Here the CDR3 reads CASSSAGGGGEKLFF. The CDR3 DNA is TGTGCCAGCAGTTCTGCAGGTGGGGGGGGTGAAAAACTGTTTTTT.

A note on this clone: At the DNA level, this CDR3 is encoded by other sequences in the same sample as well. CDR3 nucleotides: TGCAGCGCCCGACAGGGGTACGAGCAGTACTTC. Translated, it gives CSARQGYEQYF. The chain uses TRBV29-1 and TRBJ2-7; TRBD1 matches 8 bases. Per the germline V gene, CDR1 is SQVTM and CDR2 is ANQGSEA. With 7 bases clipped from V and 4 bases from J, the junction kept 3 bases outside the gene matches. This CDR3 has 11 residues.

The chain employs TRBV3-1 (or the pseudogene TRBV3-2) and TRBJ1-1; 7 bases are a match to TRBD1. CDR1 is LGHDT and CDR2 is YNNKEL in the germline V gene (reference sequence). The ends lost 3 bases at V and 4 bases at J; junction bases unmatched: 2. The CDR3 spans 13 residues. CDR3: CASSQGQRTEAFF. The CDR3 nucleotides are TGTGCCAGCAGCCAGGGACAGCGCACTGAAGCTTTCTTT.

The chain combines TRBV7-9 with TRBJ1-5, with TRBD1 identical over 7 bases. The J segment lost 4 bases and the V segment lost 3 bases, leaving 12 bases of the junction unmatched. The CDR3 is 17 residues long. From germline, CDR1 is SEHNR and CDR2 FQNEAQ (reference sequence). In DNA form, the CDR3 reads TGTGCCAGCAGCTTGGGAAGACAGGGCCAGGGTAATCAGCCCCAGCATTTT. It specifies CASSLGRQGQGNQPQHF. The entire variable domain, with the rest obtained from reference TRBV7-9 and TRBJ1-5, is as follows: DTGVSQNPRHKITKRGQNVTFRCDPISEHNRLYWYRQTLGQGPEFLTYFQNEAQLEKSRLLSDRFSAERPKGSFSTLEIQRTEQGDSAMYLCASSLGRQGQGNQPQHFGDGTRLSIL.

The J gene is TRBJ2-7, the V gene TRBV7-2; TRBD2 matches at 9 bases. The V and J ends lost 3 bases and 3 bases, in that order; junction bases with no gene match: 3. Germline V gene lookup returns CDR1 SGHTA and CDR2 FQGNSA. The CDR3 is 14 amino acids. As DNA, the CDR3 is TGTGCCAGCAGCTTTAGCGGGAGTCTCTACGAGCAGTACTTC. The encoded protein is CASSFSGSLYEQYF.

The chain couples TRBV7-9 to TRBJ2-7; 9 bases map to TRBD2. Germline V gene data show CDR1 as SEHNR and CDR2 as FQNEAQ (reference sequence). The CDR3 has 15 amino acids. The V and J ends lost 8 bases and 0 bases, in that order; junction bases with no gene match: 8. Here the CDR3 reads CASATISGSSYEQYF. The CDR3 DNA is TGTGCCAGCGCGACGATTAGCGGGAGCTCCTACGAGCAGTACTTC.

J is TRBJ2-1 and V is TRBV30; D is perhaps TRBD1 (5 bases). Germline V gives CDR1 GTSNPN, CDR2 SVGIG (reference sequence). V was trimmed by 0 bases and J by 2 bases, leaving 11 bases between them. The CDR3 runs 15 residues. The CDR3: CAWSVGQGPYNEQFF. CDR3 DNA sequence: TGTGCCTGGAGTGTTGGCCAGGGTCCCTACAATGAGCAGTTCTTC.

This chain uses TRBV7-3 with TRBJ2-1; possibly TRBD1 for D (6 bases). The ends were cut back, 2 bases at V and 6 bases at J, with 11 bases in the middle. There are 14 residues in the CDR3. Germline V gene data show CDR1 as SGHTA and CDR2 as FQGTGA. Here the CDR3 reads CASSLLGQLNEQFF. The CDR3 DNA sequence: TGTGCCAGCAGCTTATTGGGACAACTCAATGAGCAGTTCTTC.

This sequence joins TRBV4-1 and TRBJ1-1; D call uncertain. Per the germline V gene, CDR1 is MGHRA and CDR2 is YSYEKL. Trimming took off 0 bases at V and 0 bases at J, with 14 bases between the two ends. This CDR3 has 17 residues. The DNA for the CDR3 is TGCGCCAGCAGCCAAGAGCCACCCTCGAGGTTGAACACTGAAGCTTTCTTT. Amino acids: CASSQEPPSRLNTEAFF.

The chain has TRBV18 and TRBJ1-1; D is possibly TRBD1 (6 bases). Germline CDR1 KGHSH, CDR2 LQKENI. The V end was cut by 3 bases, the J end by 10 bases, with 15 bases between. The CDR3 sequence is 13 residues long. The CDR3 DNA follows: TGTGCCAGCTCACCGGGACACCCCGTTGGAGCTTTCTTT. It yields the protein CASSPGHPVGAFF.

The CDR3 DNA is TGCGCCAGCAGTGTCTCTCAGTACAATGAGCAGTTCTTC. It specifies CASSVSQYNEQFF. The rearrangement links TRBV10-1 to TRBJ2-1; no clear D. Germline V CDR1 and CDR2: WNHNN, SYGVQD (reference sequence). The CDR3 covers 13 residues. V was shortened by 4 bases and J by 4 bases, with 8 bases between the two germline ends.

This sequence joins TRBV7-8 and TRBJ2-7, with 16 bases aligning to TRBD2. Germline V lookup: CDR1 SGHVS, CDR2 FQNEAQ. There are 18 residues in the CDR3. Trimming cost V 3 bases and J 1 base; bases outside gene matches: 6. CDR3 region: CASSFGGTSGRGSYEQYF. The CDR3 coding sequence is TGTGCCAGCAGCTTCGGTGGGACTAGCGGGAGGGGGTCCTACGAGCAGTACTTC. The full variable domain, rest sourced from reference TRBV7-8 and TRBJ2-7, is GAGVSQSPRYKVAKRGQDVALRCDPISGHVSLFWYQQALGQGPEFLTYFQNEAQLDKSGLPSDRFFAERPEGSVSTLKIQRTQQEDSAVYLCASSFGGTSGRGSYEQYFGPGTRLTVT.

The chain is built from TRBV20-1 and TRBJ1-5, with 7 bases lining up with TRBD1. CDR3 length: 14 residues. Germline loops: CDR1 DFQATT, CDR2 SNEGSKA (reference sequence). Trimming at V came to 3 bases and at J to 6 bases, leaving 8 bases not matched to a gene. CDR3 nucleotide sequence: TGCAGTGCTAGTCGACAGGGTGACGGTCAGCCCCAGCATTTT. Translating gives CSASRQGDGQPQHF.

About this clone: Germline and junction disagree at one end, which may indicate a read error. The chain couples TRBV30 to TRBJ1-1; unclear D gene. The CDR3 extends over 14 amino acids. Germline V gene lookup returns CDR1 GTSNPN and CDR2 SVGIG (reference sequence). The CDR3 coding sequence is TGTGCCTGGAGGCGGATTGGAGGCGACACTGAAACTTTCTTT. This sequence encodes CAWRRIGGDTETFF.

The chain joins TRBV3-1 (or the pseudogene TRBV3-2) to TRBJ1-4, with D tentatively TRBD1 (6 bases). V lost 5 bases and J 8 bases, leaving 18 bases between the germline ends. Germline V CDR1 and CDR2: LGHDT, YNNKEL (reference sequence). This CDR3 has 15 amino acids. The CDR3 DNA sequence: TGTGCCAGCAGCTCGGTCACAGGGCGTAGGGAAAAACTGTTTTTT. Translation gives CASSSVTGRREKLFF.

The genes are TRBV2 and TRBJ2-5; D is undetermined. V was clipped by 6 bases and J by 2 bases, with 4 bases between them. CDR1 is SNHLY and CDR2 is FYNNEI in the germline V gene. The CDR3 covers 11 residues. The CDR3 is CASSGQETQYF. The CDR3 DNA sequence: TGTGCCAGCAGCGGGCAAGAGACCCAGTACTTC.

The rearrangement joins TRBV4-2 to TRBJ2-3; TRBD2 is a possible D gene (6 bases). Between the trimmed V and J ends, which lost 4 bases and 2 bases, there was a span of 10 bases. This CDR3 has 14 residues. CDR1 and CDR2 from the germline V gene are LGHNA and YNFKEQ. The CDR3 DNA is TGTGCCAGCAGCCTGGGCGGGACCACAGATACGCAGTATTTT. It translates to CASSLGGTTDTQYF.